This paragraph covers one TCR beta chain sequence. V lost 6 bases and J 6 bases, leaving 14 bases between the germline ends. CDR3 size: 13 residues. Germline V lookup: CDR1 SGHTA, CDR2 FQGNSA. These data originate in a study of T cell changes during pregnancy in multiple sclerosis. Sequenced by immunoSEQ multiplex PCR; TCRdb stores in-frame clones only, minus some. The sample includes 84,000 or so clones, around 94% of them seen just once. The sequence was obtained from a female donor with multiple sclerosis, enrolled in a pregnancy study. The J gene is TRBJ1-2, the V gene TRBV7-2; D is perhaps TRBD1 (5 bases). Sequencing used peripheral blood, obtained in the third trimester of pregnancy. CDR3: CASSVPQDNGYTF. The CDR3 coding sequence is TGTGCCAGCAGTGTCCCGCAGGACAATGGCTACACCTTC.